This TCR beta chain comes out of a study of shared clonotypes between healthy human individuals. Findings and caveats of the study: A few donors had roughly 5% of their naive CD4 clonotypes in common. All-four-donor shared clonotypes had higher generation probabilities than non-shared clonotypes did.

This table comes from immunoSEQ multiplex PCR, and its TCRdb copy is limited to in-frame clones, with some not included. The sample shows about 2 million clones, 85% to 95% of them seen only once. Naive CD8 cells were CD45RO-negative, positively selected for CCR7, excluding terminally differentiated effector memory CD45RA+ cells. A word on this clone: Its antigen is still unknown.

CDR1 and CDR2 (germline): SGHTA, FQGNSA. The CDR3 contains 15 residues. The ends were cut back, 0 bases at V and 5 bases at J, with 13 bases in the middle. The origin of this receptor is a man aged 18 to 29 in good health. The chain couples TRBV7-2 to TRBJ1-2; no firm D call. The sample comprised naive CD8+ T cells sorted from blood. The CDR3 loop reads CASSLARGVGYGYTF. CDR3 nucleotide sequence: TGTGCCAGCAGCTTAGCTCGAGGTGTGGGATATGGCTACACCTTC.